The source of this TCR beta chain is a study of CD8 T cells in ankylosing spondylitis. Overall study results and limits: Clones linked to the disease showed a CD8+ phenotype. They occurred at relatively low frequencies in peripheral blood.

TCRdb processed the 5' RACE reads anew with MiXCR; each CDR3 protein has one entry. Here the sample spans around 330,000 distinct CDR3 sequences, about 9.9% being singletons. The CDR3 consists of 14 residues. The V gene end was trimmed by 3 bases and the J gene end by 2 bases; junction bases not matched to a gene: 3. Per germline, CDR1 SGHDT and CDR2 YYEEEE. This clonotype turned up a few times. What it binds is unknown. The material sequenced was blood, either unsorted or a sorted T cell fraction (not recorded which). The rearrangement joins TRBV5-6 to TRBJ2-7, with 9 bases identical to TRBD2. This TCR derives from a female donor with ankylosing spondylitis or in good health (not recorded which). The CDR3 here is CASSSRTSAYEQYF. CDR3 DNA: TGTGCCAGCAGCTCCCGGACTAGCGCCTACGAGCAGTACTTC.